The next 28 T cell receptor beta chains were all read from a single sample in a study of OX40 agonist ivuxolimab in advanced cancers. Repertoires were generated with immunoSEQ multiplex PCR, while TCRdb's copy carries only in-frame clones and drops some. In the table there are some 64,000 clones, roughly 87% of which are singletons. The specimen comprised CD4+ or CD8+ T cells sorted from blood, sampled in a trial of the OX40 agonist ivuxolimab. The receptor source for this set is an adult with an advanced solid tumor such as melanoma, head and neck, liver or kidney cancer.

CDR3 in DNA: TGCAGCGGACGGGTCGCGGCGGGTGGTACGCAGTATTTT. The encoded protein is CSGRVAAGGTQYF. J is TRBJ2-3 and V is TRBV29-1, with D possibly matching TRBD2 (5 bases). The germline CDR1 and CDR2 sequences are SQVTM and ANQGSEA. Trimming stripped 7 bases from V and 8 bases from J, with 19 bases between. CDR3 length equals 13 residues.

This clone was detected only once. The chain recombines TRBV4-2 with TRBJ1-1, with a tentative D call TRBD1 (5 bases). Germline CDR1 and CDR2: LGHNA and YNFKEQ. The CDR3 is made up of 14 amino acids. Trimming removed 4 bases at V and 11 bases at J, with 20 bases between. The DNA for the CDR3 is TGTGCCAGCAGCCTCATGGCAGATTCGACAGAGGCTTTCTTT. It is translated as CASSLMADSTEAFF.

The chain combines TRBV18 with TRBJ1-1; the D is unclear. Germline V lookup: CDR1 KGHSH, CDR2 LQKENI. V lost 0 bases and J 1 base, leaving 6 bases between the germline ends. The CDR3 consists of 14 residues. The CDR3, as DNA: TGTGCCAGCTCACCACCGACACCGAACACTGAAGCTTTCTTT. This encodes CASSPPTPNTEAFF. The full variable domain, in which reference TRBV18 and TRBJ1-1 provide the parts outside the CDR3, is NAGVMQNPRHLVRRRGQEARLRCSPMKGHSHVYWYRQLPEEGLKFMVYLQKENIIDESGMPKERFSAEFPKEGPSILRIQQVVRGDSAAYFCASSPPTPNTEAFFGQGTRLTVV.

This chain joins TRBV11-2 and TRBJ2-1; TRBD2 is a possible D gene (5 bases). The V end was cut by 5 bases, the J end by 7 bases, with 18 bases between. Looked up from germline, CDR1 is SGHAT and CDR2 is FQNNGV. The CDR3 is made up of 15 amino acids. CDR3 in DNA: TGTGCCAGCAGCCCAACACCCCCGCCGGGAAATGAGCAGTTCTTC. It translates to CASSPTPPPGNEQFF.

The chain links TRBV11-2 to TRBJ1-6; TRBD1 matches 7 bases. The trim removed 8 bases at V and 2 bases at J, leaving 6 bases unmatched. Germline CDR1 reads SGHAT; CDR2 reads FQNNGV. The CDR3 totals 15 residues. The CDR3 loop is CASHRGQAYNSPLHF. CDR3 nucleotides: TGTGCCAGCCATAGGGGGCAGGCCTATAATTCACCCCTCCACTTT.

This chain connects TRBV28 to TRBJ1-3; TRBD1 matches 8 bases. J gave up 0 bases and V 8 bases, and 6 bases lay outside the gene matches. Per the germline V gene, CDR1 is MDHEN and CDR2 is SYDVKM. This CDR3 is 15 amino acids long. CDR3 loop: CASRNRGNSGNTIYF. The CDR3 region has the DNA TGTGCCAGCCGGAACAGGGGGAACTCTGGAAACACCATATATTTT.

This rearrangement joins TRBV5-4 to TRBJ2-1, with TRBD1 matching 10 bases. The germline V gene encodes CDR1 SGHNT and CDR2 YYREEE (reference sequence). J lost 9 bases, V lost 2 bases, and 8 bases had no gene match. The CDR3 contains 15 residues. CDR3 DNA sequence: TGTGCCAGCAGCTTTGGAGGGACAGGGGCGATTGAGCAGTTCTTC. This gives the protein CASSFGGTGAIEQFF.

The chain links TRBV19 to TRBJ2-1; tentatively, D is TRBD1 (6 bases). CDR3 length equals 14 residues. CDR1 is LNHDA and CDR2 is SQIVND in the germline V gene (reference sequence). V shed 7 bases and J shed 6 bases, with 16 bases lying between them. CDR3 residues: CASKGERRGNEQFF. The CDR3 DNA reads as TGTGCCAGTAAGGGGGAACGTCGAGGCAATGAGCAGTTCTTC. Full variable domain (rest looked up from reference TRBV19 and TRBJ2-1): DGGITQSPKYLFRKEGQNVTLSCEQNLNHDAMYWYRQDPGQGLRLIYYSQIVNDFQKGDIAEGYSVSREKKESFPLTVTSAQKNPTAFYLCASKGERRGNEQFFGPGTRLTVL.

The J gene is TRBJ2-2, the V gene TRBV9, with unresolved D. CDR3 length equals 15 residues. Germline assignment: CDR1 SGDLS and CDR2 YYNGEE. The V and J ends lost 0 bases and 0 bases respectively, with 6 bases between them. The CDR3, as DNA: TGTGCCAGCAGCGTAGGGCAGGCGAACACCGGGGAGCTGTTTTTT. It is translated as CASSVGQANTGELFF.

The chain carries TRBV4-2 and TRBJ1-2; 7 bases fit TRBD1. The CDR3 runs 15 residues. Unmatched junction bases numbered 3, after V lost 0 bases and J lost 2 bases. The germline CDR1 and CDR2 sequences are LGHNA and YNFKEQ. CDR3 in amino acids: CASSQDRQGNYGYTF. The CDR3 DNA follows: TGTGCCAGCAGCCAAGATCGACAGGGAAACTATGGCTACACCTTC.

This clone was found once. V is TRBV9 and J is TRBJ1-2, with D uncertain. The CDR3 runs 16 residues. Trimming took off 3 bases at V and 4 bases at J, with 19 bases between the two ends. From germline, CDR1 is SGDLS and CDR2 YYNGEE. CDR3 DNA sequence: TGTGCCAGCAGCGAGACGTTAACAGCCTCCCTCTATGGCTACACCTTC. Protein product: CASSETLTASLYGYTF.

This CDR3 is CASSLVATGELFF. As DNA, the CDR3 is TGTGCCAGCAGCTTGGTTGCAACCGGGGAGCTGTTTTTT. V and J are TRBV5-5 and TRBJ2-2; D is unclear. With 0 bases removed from V and 5 bases from J, the gap between germline ends came to 5 bases. Germline lookup yields CDR1 SGHKS and CDR2 YYEKEE (reference sequence). The CDR3 covers 13 residues.

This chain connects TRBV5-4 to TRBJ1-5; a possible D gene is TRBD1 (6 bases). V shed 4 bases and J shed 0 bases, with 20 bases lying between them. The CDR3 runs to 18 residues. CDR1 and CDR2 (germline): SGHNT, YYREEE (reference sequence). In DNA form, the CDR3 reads TGTGCCAGCAGCCTTGAACGGGACAACACGTATAGCAATCAGCCCCAGCATTTT. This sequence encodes CASSLERDNTYSNQPQHF.

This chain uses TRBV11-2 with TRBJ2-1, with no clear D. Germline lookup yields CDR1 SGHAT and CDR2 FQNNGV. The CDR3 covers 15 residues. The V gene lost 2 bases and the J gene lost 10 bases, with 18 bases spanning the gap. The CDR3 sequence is CASSLLATRVPEQFF. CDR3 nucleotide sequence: TGTGCCAGCAGCTTATTGGCGACAAGGGTACCGGAGCAGTTCTTC.

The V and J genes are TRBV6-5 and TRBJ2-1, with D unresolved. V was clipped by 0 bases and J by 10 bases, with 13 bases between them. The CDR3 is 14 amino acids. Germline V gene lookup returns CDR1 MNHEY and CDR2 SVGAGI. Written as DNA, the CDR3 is TGTGCCAGCAGTTACTCGACCTTGCCCGGCGAGCAGTTCTTC. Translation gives CASSYSTLPGEQFF.

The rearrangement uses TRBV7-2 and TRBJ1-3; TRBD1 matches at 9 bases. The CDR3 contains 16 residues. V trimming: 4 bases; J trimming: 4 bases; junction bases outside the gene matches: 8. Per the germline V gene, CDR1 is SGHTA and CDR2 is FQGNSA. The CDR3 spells CASSSTPQGAGNTIYF. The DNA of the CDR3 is TGTGCCAGCAGCTCAACCCCACAGGGGGCAGGAAACACCATATATTTT.

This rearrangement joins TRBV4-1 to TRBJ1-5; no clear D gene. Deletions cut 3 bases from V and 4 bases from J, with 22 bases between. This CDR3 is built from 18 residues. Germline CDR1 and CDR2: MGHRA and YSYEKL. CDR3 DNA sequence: TGCGCCAGCAGCCACCCTCCCGGGGTGGGGTCGGGGAATCAGCCCCAGCATTTT. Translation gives CASSHPPGVGSGNQPQHF.

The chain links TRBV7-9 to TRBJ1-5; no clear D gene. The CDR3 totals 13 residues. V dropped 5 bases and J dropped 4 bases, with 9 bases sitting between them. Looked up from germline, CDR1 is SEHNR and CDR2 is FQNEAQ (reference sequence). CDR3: CASSLQGNQPQHF. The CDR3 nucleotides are TGTGCCAGCAGCCTACAAGGGAATCAGCCCCAGCATTTT.

CDR3 bases: TGTGCCAGCGACTACCGAGGGGCAGATACGCAGTATTTT. This encodes CASDYRGADTQYF. This rearrangement joins TRBV6-5 to TRBJ2-3, with D possibly being TRBD1 or TRBD2 (5 bases each). Trimming pared 8 bases from V and 4 bases from J, leaving 13 bases between. This CDR3 is built from 13 residues. Germline-derived CDR1 and CDR2 are MNHEY and SVGAGI.

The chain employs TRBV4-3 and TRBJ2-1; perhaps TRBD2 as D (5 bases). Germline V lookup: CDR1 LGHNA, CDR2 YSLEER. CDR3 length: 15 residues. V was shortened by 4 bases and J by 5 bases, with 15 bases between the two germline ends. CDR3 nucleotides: TGCGCCAGCAGCCCAGCGGCTGTAATAAACAATGAGCAGTTCTTC. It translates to CASSPAAVINNEQFF.

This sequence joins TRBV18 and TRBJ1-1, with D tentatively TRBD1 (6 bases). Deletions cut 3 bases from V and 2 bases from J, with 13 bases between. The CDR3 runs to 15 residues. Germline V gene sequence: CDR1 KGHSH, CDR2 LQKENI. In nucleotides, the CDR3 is TGTGCCAGCTCACCCCTACAGGGAGTAAACACTGAAGCTTTCTTT. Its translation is CASSPLQGVNTEAFF.

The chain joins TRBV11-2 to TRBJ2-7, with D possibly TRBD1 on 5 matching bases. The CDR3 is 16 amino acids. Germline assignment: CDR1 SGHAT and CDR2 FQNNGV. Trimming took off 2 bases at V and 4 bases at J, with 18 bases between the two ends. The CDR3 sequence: CASSLRGRDSFYEQYF. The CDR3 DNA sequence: TGTGCCAGCAGCTTAAGAGGTCGAGACAGTTTTTACGAGCAGTACTTC.

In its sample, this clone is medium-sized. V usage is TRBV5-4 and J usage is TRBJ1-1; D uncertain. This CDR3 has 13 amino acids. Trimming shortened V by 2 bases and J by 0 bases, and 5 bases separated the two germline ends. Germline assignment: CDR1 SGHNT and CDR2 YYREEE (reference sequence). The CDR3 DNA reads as TGTGCCAGCAGCTTTCAGTTGAACACTGAAGCTTTCTTT. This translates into CASSFQLNTEAFF.

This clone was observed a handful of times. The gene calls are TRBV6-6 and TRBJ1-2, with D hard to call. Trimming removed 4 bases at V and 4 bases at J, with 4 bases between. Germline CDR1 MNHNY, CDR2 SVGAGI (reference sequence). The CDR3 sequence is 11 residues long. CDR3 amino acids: CASSFTYGYTF. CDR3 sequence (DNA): TGTGCCAGCAGTTTTACCTATGGCTACACCTTC.

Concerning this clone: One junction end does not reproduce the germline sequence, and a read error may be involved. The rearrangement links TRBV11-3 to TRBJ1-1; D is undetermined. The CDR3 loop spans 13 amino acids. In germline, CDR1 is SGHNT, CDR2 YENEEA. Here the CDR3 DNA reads TGTGCCAGCAGCCTAGAGGGTGGCGCTGAAGCTTTCTTT. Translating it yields CASSLEGGAEAFF.

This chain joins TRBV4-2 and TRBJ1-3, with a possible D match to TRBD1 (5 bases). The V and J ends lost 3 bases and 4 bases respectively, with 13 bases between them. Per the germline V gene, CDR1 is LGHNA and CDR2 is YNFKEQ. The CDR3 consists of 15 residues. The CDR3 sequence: CASSQKGTGGNTIYF. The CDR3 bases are TGTGCCAGCAGCCAGAAAGGGACGGGGGGAAACACCATATATTTT.

CDR3 amino acids: CAIRGVANTGELFF. CDR3 DNA sequence: TGTGCCATCAGGGGGGTAGCGAACACCGGGGAGCTGTTTTTT. This chain uses TRBV6-1 with TRBJ2-2, with D perhaps matching TRBD1 (7 bases). Germline V lookup: CDR1 MNHNS, CDR2 SASEGT. The CDR3 loop spans 14 amino acids. Trimming removed 10 bases from V and 0 bases from J, with 12 bases in between.

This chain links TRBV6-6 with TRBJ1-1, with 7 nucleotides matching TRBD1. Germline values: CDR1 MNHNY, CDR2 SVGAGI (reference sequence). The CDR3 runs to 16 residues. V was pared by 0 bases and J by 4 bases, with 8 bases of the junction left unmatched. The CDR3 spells CASSYSKQGRSTEAFF. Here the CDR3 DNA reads TGTGCCAGCAGTTACTCGAAACAGGGGAGGAGCACTGAAGCTTTCTTT.